Listed below are T cell receptor beta chains from one sample, sequenced in a study of CXCR3-negative and CXCR3-positive naive CD8 T cells. TCRdb reanalyzed the 5' RACE reads and collapses them to one entry per CDR3 protein, without DNA. The sample has 60,000 to 65,000 distinct CDR3 sequences. Sequencing was carried out using naive CXCR3+ CD8+ T cells from blood. These receptors all stem from a human donor in good health. Some clones in this sample may be carry-over from other donors' samples. The CDR3 runs from the conserved cysteine through the conserved F or W. Some rows have no size entry. The others give once, few or many, or a class for an expanded clone.

v_call	clone_size	j_call	cdr3_aa
TRBV3-1	.	TRBJ2-1	CASSPPLAGGHNEQFF
TRBV29-1	.	TRBJ2-4	CSVEVPGTDYSVAKNIQYF
TRBV29-1	.	TRBJ2-7	CSVEDPKTTYEQYF
TRBV29-1	.	TRBJ1-2	CSVEDPGQGAIYGYTF
TRBV29-1	.	TRBJ2-7	CSVEISGSTYEQYF
TRBV7-9	.	TRBJ1-2	CASSSSTEGYGYTF
TRBV9	.	TRBJ1-1	CASNTGTGGTEAFF
TRBV2	medium-sized	TRBJ2-1	CASTGQGEDEQFF
TRBV5-1	.	TRBJ2-7	CASSETTNEQYF
TRBV2	.	TRBJ2-4	CASSELAGGGGNIQYF